Below are 5 T cell receptor beta chains sequenced from a single sample in a study of cytomegalovirus exposure and HLA in healthy donors. The assay was immunoSEQ multiplex PCR, and TCRdb's table has in-frame clones only and misses some. The sample has under 95,000 clones, approximately 91% seen once. Source material: PBMCs. The receptors come from a man younger than 45 in good health and CMV-seronegative.

The chain employs TRBV9 and TRBJ2-5; 15 positions agree with TRBD2. Germline V CDR1 and CDR2: SGDLS, YYNGEE. Germline trimming cut 4 bases from V and 2 bases from J; bases unmatched to any gene: 6. The CDR3 length is 17 residues. The CDR3 here is CASSSGLAGGGQETQYF. The CDR3 DNA reads as TGTGCCAGCAGCTCGGGACTAGCGGGAGGTGGGCAAGAGACCCAGTACTTC.

This chain joins TRBV7-2 and TRBJ1-2, with D unclear. The CDR3 spans 14 residues. With 2 bases removed from V and 4 bases from J, the gap between germline ends came to 11 bases. The germline V gene has CDR1 SGHTA and CDR2 FQGNSA. Here the CDR3 DNA reads TGTGCCAGCAGCTTAAATGTCCCGGGCTATGGCTACACCTTC. Translated, it gives CASSLNVPGYGYTF.

This chain connects TRBV5-1 to TRBJ2-1; the D gene is possibly TRBD2 (5 bases). This CDR3 comprises 15 residues. Germline V CDR1 and CDR2: SGHRS, YFSETQ. V was pared by 4 bases and J by 5 bases, with 16 bases between. CDR3: CASSLTGFGDNEQFF. CDR3 DNA: TGCGCCAGCAGCCTCACGGGGTTCGGAGACAATGAGCAGTTCTTC.

The rearrangement uses TRBV4-1 and TRBJ1-3; D not resolved. The CDR3 has 16 residues. The germline V gene encodes CDR1 MGHRA and CDR2 YSYEKL. V shed 1 base and J shed 0 bases, with 10 bases lying between them. The CDR3 loop reads CASSQGTRSSGNTIYF. As DNA, the CDR3 is TGCGCCAGCAGCCAAGGAACACGGAGCTCTGGAAACACCATATATTTT.

The CDR3: CASSVVLAGGPFDTQYF. The CDR3 nucleotides are TGTGCCAGCAGCGTAGTTCTAGCGGGGGGCCCATTCGATACGCAGTATTTT. The chain joins TRBV9 to TRBJ2-3; TRBD2 matches 11 bases. Trimming took 0 bases from V and 6 from J; bases not matched to a gene: 9. This CDR3 is 17 amino acids long. Germline V CDR1 and CDR2: SGDLS, YYNGEE.